Following are 22 T cell receptor beta chains from one sample sequenced in a study of CD8 T cells in ankylosing spondylitis. The antigens these receptors bind are not known. TCRdb fed the 5' RACE reads into MiXCR, producing one record per CDR3 protein. The repertoire holds about 800,000 distinct CDR3 sequences, with roughly 10% as singletons. Study-level points and caveats: Blood from ankylosing spondylitis patients appeared to carry a characteristic roughly eight-variant TCR beta motif.

The sequenced sample consisted of blood, either unsorted or a sorted T cell fraction (not recorded which). The receptor set was obtained from a male donor with ankylosing spondylitis.

The chain combines TRBV7-9 with TRBJ2-7; TRBD2 might be the D (6 bases). Germline CDR1 and CDR2: SEHNR and FQNEAQ (reference sequence). CDR3 size: 14 residues. Trimming removed 2 bases at V and 3 bases at J, with 11 bases between. This chain's CDR3 is CASSLRAGIYEQYF. Here the CDR3 DNA reads TGTGCCAGCAGCTTACGGGCGGGAATCTACGAGCAGTACTTC.

Only a few counts were recorded for this clonotype. The chain joins TRBV7-2 to TRBJ2-7; 10 bases match TRBD2. Germline CDR1 reads SGHTA; CDR2 reads FQGNSA. This CDR3 has 15 residues. V shed 1 base, J shed 5 bases, and the junction held 5 bases outside the gene matches. CDR3 DNA sequence: TGTGCCAGCAGCTTAGTTCTAGCGGGAGCCGACGAGCAGTACTTC. Its translation: CASSLVLAGADEQYF. The entire variable domain, with the rest obtained from reference TRBV7-2 and TRBJ2-7, is as follows: GAGVSQSPSNKVTEKGKDVELRCDPISGHTALYWYRQSLGQGLEFLIYFQGNSAPDKSGLPSDRFSAERTGGSVSTLTIQRTQQEDSAVYLCASSLVLAGADEQYFGPGTRLTVT.

This clonotype was recorded a few times. The chain joins TRBV7-2 to TRBJ2-3; D may match TRBD1 or TRBD2 (5 bases each). Trimming shortened V by 3 bases and J by 1 base, and 17 bases separated the two germline ends. The CDR3 loop spans 17 amino acids. Germline values: CDR1 SGHTA, CDR2 FQGNSA. CDR3 protein: CASSLPLGTVGTDTQYF. Here the CDR3 DNA reads TGTGCCAGCAGCTTGCCCTTGGGGACGGTTGGCACAGATACGCAGTATTTT.

This clonotype was detected a few times. The gene calls are TRBV4-3 and TRBJ2-3; TRBD2 is a possible D gene (7 bases). Trimming removed 4 bases at V and 1 base at J, with 15 bases between. This CDR3 spans 16 amino acids. Germline V gene sequence: CDR1 LGHNA, CDR2 YSLEER. The CDR3 spells CASSREGGGGTDTQYF. CDR3 coding DNA: TGCGCCAGCAGCCGAGAGGGGGGAGGGGGCACAGATACGCAGTATTTT.

This clonotype appeared many times. The chain employs TRBV7-9 and TRBJ1-6; 7 positions agree with TRBD1. V was clipped by 3 bases and J by 5 bases; unmatched bases: 1. The CDR3 has 14 residues. Germline CDR1 and CDR2: SEHNR and FQNEAQ (reference sequence). The CDR3 sequence: CASSFGTDNSPLHF. The CDR3 region has the DNA TGTGCCAGCAGCTTCGGGACAGATAATTCACCCCTCCACTTT.

This clonotype was counted many times. The chain recombines TRBV29-1 with TRBJ2-5; 8 nucleotides agree with TRBD2. This CDR3 contains 13 residues. Losses at the gene ends were 7 bases for V and 5 bases for J; bases not matched to a gene: 9. Per germline, CDR1 SQVTM and CDR2 ANQGSEA. The CDR3 DNA reads TGCAGCGCGATTCCGGGGGGGACGGAGACCCAGTACTTC. Translated, it gives CSAIPGGTETQYF. Combining the CDR3 with reference TRBV29-1 and TRBJ2-5 gives the whole variable domain SAVISQKPSRDICQRGTSLTIQCQVDSQVTMMFWYRQQPGQSLTLIATANQGSEATYESGFVIDKFPISRPNLTFSTLTVSNMSPEDSSIYLCSAIPGGTETQYFGPGTRLLVL.

This clonotype was seen more than once but under ten times. The chain recombines TRBV5-1 with TRBJ1-4, with D possibly matching TRBD1 (5 bases). Germline V CDR1 and CDR2: SGHRS, YFSETQ. The CDR3 runs to 14 residues. V shed 5 bases and J shed 8 bases, with 16 bases lying between them. The CDR3 nucleotides read TGCGCCAGCAGACTGGGGGGGACCGAGGAAAAACTGTTTTTT. Protein sequence: CASRLGGTEEKLFF.

The chain employs TRBV7-9 and TRBJ1-2; the match to TRBD1 covers 10 bases. Per germline, CDR1 SEHNR and CDR2 FQNEAQ (reference sequence). V lost 2 bases and J lost 2; bases outside the gene matches: 2. The CDR3 is 15 amino acids. The chain's CDR3 is CASSLWDRGNYGYTF. As DNA, the CDR3 is TGTGCCAGCAGCTTATGGGACAGGGGAAACTATGGCTACACCTTC.

There are a few counts of this clonotype. The chain has TRBV7-8 and TRBJ2-3; D possibly corresponds to TRBD1 (5 bases). The CDR3 spans 15 residues. V was trimmed by 2 bases and J by 9 bases, leaving 18 bases between them. Germline V gene lookup returns CDR1 SGHVS and CDR2 FQNEAQ. CDR3 in DNA: TGTGCCAGCAGCTTACTAAGGGGCCCGACTCAGACGCAGTATTTT. Its protein product is CASSLLRGPTQTQYF.

This clonotype showed up just a few times. The chain combines TRBV7-2 with TRBJ2-2; 8 bases match TRBD2. J gave up 7 bases and V 4 bases, and 5 bases lay outside the gene matches. Germline loops: CDR1 SGHTA, CDR2 FQGNSA. The CDR3 runs 14 residues. The CDR3 DNA sequence: TGTGCCAGCAGCTCCGCGGGGGGCCTCGGGGAGCTGTTTTTT. This translates into CASSSAGGLGELFF.

This chain joins TRBV6-1 and TRBJ1-1, with unresolved D. The CDR3 is 14 amino acids. V was pared by 3 bases and J by 5 bases, with 13 bases between. The germline V gene encodes CDR1 MNHNS and CDR2 SASEGT. The CDR3 DNA reads as TGTGCCAGCAGTGAGGAGGGTTTTGCGACTGAAGCTTTCTTT. This gives the protein CASSEEGFATEAFF.

The chain has TRBV6-5 and TRBJ2-1; TRBD2 is a possible D gene (7 bases). V was shortened by 5 bases and J by 11 bases, with 10 bases between the two germline ends. Per the germline V gene, CDR1 is MNHEY and CDR2 is SVGAGI. This CDR3 comprises 11 residues. CDR3 residues: CASSQRDKQFF. The CDR3 DNA is TGTGCCAGCAGTCAGCGGGACAAGCAGTTCTTC.

This clonotype appeared a few times. This rearrangement joins TRBV7-2 to TRBJ1-1; D remains unclear. The CDR3 extends over 17 amino acids. Germline V gives CDR1 SGHTA, CDR2 FQGNSA. The V and J ends lost 3 bases and 1 base respectively, with 18 bases between them. The CDR3 protein is CASSLSGVRLTNTEAFF. In DNA form, the CDR3 reads TGTGCCAGCAGCTTGTCCGGGGTGCGACTAACGAACACTGAAGCTTTCTTT.

In its sample, this clonotype was seen many times. The V gene is TRBV7-6, the J gene TRBJ1-4, with D unresolved. V was clipped by 1 base and J by 0 bases, with 6 bases between them. The CDR3 totals 15 residues. Germline assignment: CDR1 SGHVS and CDR2 FNYEAQ. CDR3 nucleotides: TGTGCCAGCAGCTTAGAGCCCGCAACTAATGAAAAACTGTTTTTT. This encodes CASSLEPATNEKLFF.

This clonotype was recorded a few times. The chain employs TRBV7-6 and TRBJ2-7; 9 nucleotides line up with TRBD2. This CDR3 spans 14 amino acids. Per the germline V gene, CDR1 is SGHVS and CDR2 is FNYEAQ. The V gene end was trimmed by 3 bases and the J gene end by 5 bases; junction bases not matched to a gene: 5. Written as DNA, the CDR3 is TGTGCCAGCAGCTTGGGCGGGAGGGTCGACGAGCAGTACTTC. This sequence encodes CASSLGGRVDEQYF.

The chain recombines TRBV20-1 with TRBJ2-7; maybe TRBD1 (6 bases). The length of the CDR3 is 15 residues. Germline CDR1 and CDR2: DFQATT and SNEGSKA (reference sequence). Trimming stripped 0 bases from V and 5 bases from J, with 17 bases between. In DNA form, the CDR3 reads TGCAGTGCTAGAGATCCCGCCAGGGGCTGGGACGAGCAGTACTTC. Translating gives CSARDPARGWDEQYF.

The rearrangement links TRBV7-2 to TRBJ1-1; D uncertain. The V gene lost 0 bases and the J gene lost 8 bases, with 10 bases spanning the gap. The CDR3 is made up of 13 amino acids. Germline V gene data show CDR1 as SGHTA and CDR2 as FQGNSA. In DNA form, the CDR3 reads TGTGCCAGCAGCTTAGCGAGGTCAGCCGAAGCTTTCTTT. The encoded protein is CASSLARSAEAFF.

This chain connects TRBV4-3 to TRBJ1-5; D remains unclear. CDR1 is LGHNA and CDR2 is YSLEER in the germline V gene. The CDR3 length is 15 residues. V was cut by 0 bases and J by 0 bases, with 6 bases left in between. CDR3 nucleotides: TGCGCCAGCAGCCAAGATACGTTTAGCAATCAGCCCCAGCATTTT. Translation gives CASSQDTFSNQPQHF.

The chain recombines TRBV20-1 with TRBJ2-1, with TRBD2 matching 7 bases. CDR1 DFQATT and CDR2 SNEGSKA come from the germline V gene (reference sequence). The V gene end was trimmed by 5 bases and the J gene end by 0 bases; junction bases not matched to a gene: 7. This CDR3 contains 15 residues. CDR3 DNA sequence: TGCAGTGCTTCCTGGACTAGGGGCTCCTACAATGAGCAGTTCTTC. Its translation is CSASWTRGSYNEQFF.

This clonotype has a handful of counts. V gene TRBV4-3 combines with J gene TRBJ1-1; D is undetermined. From germline, CDR1 is LGHNA and CDR2 YSLEER. V was clipped by 1 base and J by 1 base, with 7 bases between them. This CDR3 region has 14 residues. Here the CDR3 reads CASSQVWGNTEAFF. The CDR3 nucleotides are TGCGCCAGCAGCCAAGTTTGGGGGAACACTGAAGCTTTCTTT.

The J gene is TRBJ1-2, the V gene TRBV7-8; TRBD1 matches at 9 bases. Germline V lookup: CDR1 SGHVS, CDR2 FQNEAQ. The V gene end was trimmed by 7 bases and the J gene end by 2 bases; junction bases not matched to a gene: 5. The CDR3 has 14 amino acids. CDR3 bases: TGTGCCAGCAACGCCGGGACAGGGAACTATGGCTACACCTTC. Amino acid sequence: CASNAGTGNYGYTF.

Only a few counts were recorded for this clonotype. CDR3 nucleotides: TGCAGCGTCCTCCGGGGGTTTTCCTACAATGAGCAGTTCTTC. Its protein product is CSVLRGFSYNEQFF. V is TRBV29-1 and J is TRBJ2-1; D perhaps matches TRBD2 (6 bases). This CDR3 is built from 14 residues. Germline V gene data show CDR1 as SQVTM and CDR2 as ANQGSEA. V was cut by 6 bases and J by 1 base, with 13 bases left in between.